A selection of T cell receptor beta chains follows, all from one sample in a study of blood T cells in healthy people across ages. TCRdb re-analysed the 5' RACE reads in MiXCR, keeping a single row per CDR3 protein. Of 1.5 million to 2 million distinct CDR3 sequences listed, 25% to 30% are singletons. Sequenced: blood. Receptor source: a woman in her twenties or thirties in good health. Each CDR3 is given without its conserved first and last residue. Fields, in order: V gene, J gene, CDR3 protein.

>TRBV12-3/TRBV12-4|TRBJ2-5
ASSHTTGRVQETQY
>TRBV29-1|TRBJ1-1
SGERQGTEAF
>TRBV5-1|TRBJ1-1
ASSWGQGPTEAF
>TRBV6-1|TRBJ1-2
ASMKGAPSNYGYT
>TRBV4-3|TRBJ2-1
ASSQDSREGYNEQF
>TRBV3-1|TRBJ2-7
ASSHGQVEGYEQY
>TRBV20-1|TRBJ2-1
SATTSAVSYNEQF
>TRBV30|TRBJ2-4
AWTSGRDREQY
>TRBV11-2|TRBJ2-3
ASSPTGTRGSVDTQY
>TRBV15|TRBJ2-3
ATSKLAGGDTQY
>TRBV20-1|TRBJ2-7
SAWLRSANEQY
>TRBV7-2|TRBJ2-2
ASSWGPSGSNTGELF
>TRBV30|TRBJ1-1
ARRMNTEAF
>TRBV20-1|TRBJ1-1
SARDLRGYTEAF
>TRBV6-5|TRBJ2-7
ASSEISGAEQY